Below, 3 T cell receptor beta chains from the same sample are listed, as sequenced in a study of blood T cells in healthy people across ages. Primers used in a second PCR of about 7 to 12 cycles were a sample-barcoded 5' primer and a J-beta primer mix. MiXCR, run by TCRdb on the 5' RACE reads, gives a single entry per CDR3 protein. The profile covers about 1,400,000 distinct CDR3 sequences, with approximately 40% appearing a single time and roughly 7.9% taken by the ten largest. Specimen: blood. The origin of the receptors is a woman aged 18-29 years in good health.

This chain connects TRBV19 to TRBJ1-2, with 8 bases aligning to TRBD1. The CDR3 spans 15 residues. V was clipped by 3 bases and J by 4 bases; unmatched bases: 7. In germline, CDR1 is LNHDA, CDR2 SQIVND (reference sequence). CDR3 sequence (DNA): TGTGCCAGTAGTATCGCTGGGACAGGTGGCTATGGCTACACCTTC. Translation: CASSIAGTGGYGYTF. The full variable domain, rest sourced from reference TRBV19 and TRBJ1-2, is DGGITQSPKYLFRKEGQNVTLSCEQNLNHDAMYWYRQDPGQGLRLIYYSQIVNDFQKGDIAEGYSVSREKKESFPLTVTSAQKNPTAFYLCASSIAGTGGYGYTFGSGTRLTVV.

This clonotype was counted between two and nine times. This chain joins TRBV9 and TRBJ2-3; D is unresolved. Trimming pared 4 bases from V and 4 bases from J, leaving 13 bases between. The CDR3 has 14 residues. Looked up from germline, CDR1 is SGDLS and CDR2 is YYNGEE. CDR3 DNA sequence: TGTGCCAGCAGCCCCCGGACGTTAGCAGATACGCAGTATTTT. This gives the protein CASSPRTLADTQYF.

This clonotype was detected a few times. This sequence joins TRBV2 and TRBJ1-2; D remains ambiguous. The CDR3 length is 13 residues. Germline values: CDR1 SNHLY, CDR2 FYNNEI. Trimming removed 3 bases at V and 7 bases at J, with 12 bases between. The CDR3 reads CASSDSNNAGYTF. The CDR3, as DNA: TGTGCCAGCAGTGACAGCAACAATGCTGGCTACACCTTC.